These 2 T cell receptor beta chains were sequenced from one sample in a study of blood T cell repertoires in COVID-19. Using immunoSEQ multiplex PCR, the repertoire was profiled, and TCRdb retains in-frame clones only, with some absent. The sample lists around 340,000 clones; about four fifths were seen once. The sequenced sample consisted of peripheral blood. The receptors derive from a man between 25 and 39 years old with active or convalescent COVID-19.

The chain joins TRBV4-1 to TRBJ2-3; 7 bases are a match to TRBD1. The CDR3 contains 16 residues. V was pared by 0 bases and J by 2 bases, with 5 bases of the junction left unmatched. Germline values: CDR1 MGHRA, CDR2 YSYEKL. CDR3: CASSQEKGAHTDTQYF. The DNA of the CDR3 is TGCGCCAGCAGCCAAGAAAAGGGGGCCCACACAGATACGCAGTATTTT.

The chain recombines TRBV28 with TRBJ2-7; D uncertain. V was cut by 4 bases and J by 3 bases, with 19 bases left in between. The CDR3 sequence is 16 residues long. Germline V gives CDR1 MDHEN, CDR2 SYDVKM. The CDR3 nucleotides read TGTGCCAGCAGTTACCCCCAAAAGGCCGAGGACTACGAGCAGTACTTC. This gives the protein CASSYPQKAEDYEQYF.